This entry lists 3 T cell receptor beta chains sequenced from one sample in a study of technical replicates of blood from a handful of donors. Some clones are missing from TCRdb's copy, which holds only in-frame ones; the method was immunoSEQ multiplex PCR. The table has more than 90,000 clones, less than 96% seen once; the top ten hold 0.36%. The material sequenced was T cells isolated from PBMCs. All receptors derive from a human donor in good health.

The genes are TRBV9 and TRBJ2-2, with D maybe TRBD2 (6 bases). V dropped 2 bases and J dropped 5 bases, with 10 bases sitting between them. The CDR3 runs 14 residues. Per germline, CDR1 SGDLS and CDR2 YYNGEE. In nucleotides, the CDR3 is TGTGCCAGCAGCGTGGAGGGTTTGACCGGGGAGCTGTTTTTT. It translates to CASSVEGLTGELFF. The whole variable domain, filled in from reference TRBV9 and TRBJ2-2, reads DSGVTQTPKHLITATGQRVTLRCSPRSGDLSVYWYQQSLDQGLQFLIQYYNGEERAKGNILERFSAQQFPDLHSELNLSSLELGDSALYFCASSVEGLTGELFFGEGSRLTVL.

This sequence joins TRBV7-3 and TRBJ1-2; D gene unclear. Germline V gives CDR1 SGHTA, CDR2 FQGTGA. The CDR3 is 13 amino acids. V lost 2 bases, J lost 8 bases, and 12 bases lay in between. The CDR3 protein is CASSLRSGSGYTF. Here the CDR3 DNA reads TGTGCCAGCAGCTTACGTTCGGGGAGCGGCTACACCTTC.

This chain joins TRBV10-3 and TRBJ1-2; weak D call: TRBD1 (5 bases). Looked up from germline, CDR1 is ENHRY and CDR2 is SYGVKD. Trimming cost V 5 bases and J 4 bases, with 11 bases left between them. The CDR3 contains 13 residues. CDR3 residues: CAISTRDSYGYTF. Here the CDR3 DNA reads TGTGCCATCAGTACAAGAGACAGCTATGGCTACACCTTC.